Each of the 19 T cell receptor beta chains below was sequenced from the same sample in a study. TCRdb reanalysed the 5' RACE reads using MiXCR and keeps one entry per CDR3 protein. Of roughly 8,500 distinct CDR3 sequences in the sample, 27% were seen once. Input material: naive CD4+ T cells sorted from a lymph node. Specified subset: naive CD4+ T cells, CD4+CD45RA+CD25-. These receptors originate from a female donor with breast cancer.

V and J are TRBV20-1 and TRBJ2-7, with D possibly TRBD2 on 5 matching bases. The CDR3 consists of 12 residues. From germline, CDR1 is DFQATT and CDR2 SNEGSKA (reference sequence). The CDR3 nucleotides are TGCAGTGCTAGAACAAGAGGGCGCGAGCAGAACGTC. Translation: CSARTRGREQNV.

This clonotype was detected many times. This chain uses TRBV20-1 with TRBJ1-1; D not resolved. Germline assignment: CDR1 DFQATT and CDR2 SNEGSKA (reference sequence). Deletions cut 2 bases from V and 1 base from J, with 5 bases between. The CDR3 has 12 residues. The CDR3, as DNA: TGCAGTGCTAGACCCAGGAACACTGAAGCTTTCTTT. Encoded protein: CSARPRNTEAFF.

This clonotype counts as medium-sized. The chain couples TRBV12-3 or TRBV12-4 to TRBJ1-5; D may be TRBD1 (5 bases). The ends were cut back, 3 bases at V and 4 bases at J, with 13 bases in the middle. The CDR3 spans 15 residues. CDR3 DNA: TGTGCCAGCAGTTTCCAGGGACTTCCGAATCAGCCCCAGCATTTT. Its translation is CASSFQGLPNQPQHF.

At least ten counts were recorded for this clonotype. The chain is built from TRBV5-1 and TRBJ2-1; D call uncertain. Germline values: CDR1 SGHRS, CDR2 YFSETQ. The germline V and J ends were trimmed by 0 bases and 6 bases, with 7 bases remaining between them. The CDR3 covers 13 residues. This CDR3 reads CASSLGPGNEQFF. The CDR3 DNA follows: TGCGCCAGCAGCTTGGGACCTGGCAATGAGCAGTTCTTC.

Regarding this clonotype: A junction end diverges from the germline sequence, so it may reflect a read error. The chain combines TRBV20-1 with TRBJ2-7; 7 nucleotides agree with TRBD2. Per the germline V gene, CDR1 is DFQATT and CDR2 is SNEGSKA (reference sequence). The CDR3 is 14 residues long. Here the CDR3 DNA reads TGCAGTGCTAGATTAGCGGGCCCCTCCTCCGAGCAGTACTTC. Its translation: CSARLAGPSSEQYF.

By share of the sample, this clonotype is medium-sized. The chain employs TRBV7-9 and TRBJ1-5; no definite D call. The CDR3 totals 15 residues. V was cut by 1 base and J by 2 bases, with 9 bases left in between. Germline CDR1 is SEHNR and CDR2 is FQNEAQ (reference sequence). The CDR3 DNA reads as TGTGCCAGCAGCTTAGGGGGTACCGGCAATCAGCCCCAGCATTTT. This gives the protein CASSLGGTGNQPQHF.

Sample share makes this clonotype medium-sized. The CDR3 DNA is TGTGCCAGCAGTTACGGGGGGCAAGCTAACTATGGCTACACCTTC. Translating it yields CASSYGGQANYGYTF. The V call is TRBV6-6, the J call TRBJ1-2; possible D gene TRBD1, 6 bases. Trimming took off 2 bases at V and 0 bases at J, with 10 bases between the two ends. The CDR3 consists of 15 residues. Germline V CDR1 and CDR2: MNHNY, SVGAGI (reference sequence).

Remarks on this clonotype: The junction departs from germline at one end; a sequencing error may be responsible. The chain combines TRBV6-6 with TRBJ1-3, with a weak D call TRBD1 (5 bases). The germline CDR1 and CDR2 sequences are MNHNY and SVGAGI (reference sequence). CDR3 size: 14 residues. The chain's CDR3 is CATIPTAAGNTIYF. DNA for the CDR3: TGTGCCACGATCCCGACAGCCGCTGGAAACACTATATATTTT.

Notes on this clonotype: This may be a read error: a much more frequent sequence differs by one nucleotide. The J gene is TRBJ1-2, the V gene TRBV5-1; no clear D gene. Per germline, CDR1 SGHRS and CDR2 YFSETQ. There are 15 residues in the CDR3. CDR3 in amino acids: CASGLALVGGYGYTF. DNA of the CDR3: TGCGCCAGCGGCTTAGCCCTCGTGGGCGGCTATGGCTACACCTTC.

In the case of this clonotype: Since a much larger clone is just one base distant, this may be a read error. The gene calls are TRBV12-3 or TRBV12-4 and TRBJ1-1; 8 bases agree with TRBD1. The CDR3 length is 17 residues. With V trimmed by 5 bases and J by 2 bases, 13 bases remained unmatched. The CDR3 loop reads CASSHYAGGVLNTEAFF. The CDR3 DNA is TGTGCCAGCAGTCACTACGCAGGGGGCGTTTTAAACACTGAAGCTTTCTTT.

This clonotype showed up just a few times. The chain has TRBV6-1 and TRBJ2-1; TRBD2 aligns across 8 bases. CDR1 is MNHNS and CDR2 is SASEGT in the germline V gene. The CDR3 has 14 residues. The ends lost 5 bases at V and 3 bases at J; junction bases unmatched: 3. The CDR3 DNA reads TGTGCCAGCAGTATAGCGGGGATCTACAATGAGCAGTTCTTC. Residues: CASSIAGIYNEQFF.

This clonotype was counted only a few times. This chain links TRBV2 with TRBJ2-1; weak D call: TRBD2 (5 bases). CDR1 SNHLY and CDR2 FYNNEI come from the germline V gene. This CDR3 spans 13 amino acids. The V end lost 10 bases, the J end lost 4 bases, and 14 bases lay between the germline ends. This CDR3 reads CAIQGGLYNEQFF. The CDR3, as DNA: TGTGCCATCCAAGGAGGACTTTACAATGAGCAGTTCTTC.

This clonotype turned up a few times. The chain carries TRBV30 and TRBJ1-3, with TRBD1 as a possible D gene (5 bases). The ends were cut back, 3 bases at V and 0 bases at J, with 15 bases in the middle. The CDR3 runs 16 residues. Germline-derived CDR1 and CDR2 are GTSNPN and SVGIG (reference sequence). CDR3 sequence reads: CAWRGRRQRSGNTIYF. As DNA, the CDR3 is TGTGCCTGGAGGGGAAGGCGACAGCGCTCTGGAAACACCATATATTTT.

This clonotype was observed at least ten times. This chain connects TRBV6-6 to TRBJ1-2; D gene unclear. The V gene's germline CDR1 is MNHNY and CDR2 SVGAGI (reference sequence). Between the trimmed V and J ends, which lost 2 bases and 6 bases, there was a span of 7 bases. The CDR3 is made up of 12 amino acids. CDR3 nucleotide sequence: TGTGCCAGCAGTTACGTGCGGGATGGCTACACCTTC. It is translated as CASSYVRDGYTF.

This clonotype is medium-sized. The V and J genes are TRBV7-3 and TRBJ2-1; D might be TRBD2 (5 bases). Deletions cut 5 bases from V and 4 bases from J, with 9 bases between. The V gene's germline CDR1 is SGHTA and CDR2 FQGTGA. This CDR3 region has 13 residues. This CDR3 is CASSPRAYNEQFF. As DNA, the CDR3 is TGTGCCAGCAGCCCGAGGGCATACAATGAGCAGTTCTTC.

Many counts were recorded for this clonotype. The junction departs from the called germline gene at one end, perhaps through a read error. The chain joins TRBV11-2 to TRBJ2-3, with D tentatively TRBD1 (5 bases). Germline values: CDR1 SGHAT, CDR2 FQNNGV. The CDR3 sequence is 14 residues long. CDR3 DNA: TGTGCCAGCAGCTTAAGGGGTAGCATAGATACGCAGTATTTT. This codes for CASSLRGSIDTQYF.

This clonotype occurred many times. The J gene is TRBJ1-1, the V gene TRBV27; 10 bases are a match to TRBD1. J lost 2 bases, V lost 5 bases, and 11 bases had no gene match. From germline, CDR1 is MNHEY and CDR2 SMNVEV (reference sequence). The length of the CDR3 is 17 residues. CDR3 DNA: TGTGCCAGCAGTAATCCCGGGACAGGGGTCTCCAACACTGAAGCTTTCTTT. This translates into CASSNPGTGVSNTEAFF.

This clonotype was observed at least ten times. The CDR3 region is CASSLGTGGGKLFF. CDR3 nucleotides: TGTGCCAGCAGTTTGGGGACAGGGGGAGGAAAACTGTTTTTT. This chain links TRBV12-3 or TRBV12-4 with TRBJ1-4, with 11 positions matching TRBD1. V was clipped by 3 bases and J by 10 bases; unmatched bases: 4. The CDR3 has 14 residues.

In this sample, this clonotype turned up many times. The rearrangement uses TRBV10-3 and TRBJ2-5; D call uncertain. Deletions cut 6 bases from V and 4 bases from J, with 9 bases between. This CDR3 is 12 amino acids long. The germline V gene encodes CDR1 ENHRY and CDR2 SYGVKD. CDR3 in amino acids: CAISRPGETQYF. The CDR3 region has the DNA TGTGCCATCAGCCGCCCGGGAGAGACCCAGTACTTC.